This TCR beta chain was captured by sequencing in a study of blood T cells in healthy people across ages. The authors ran a second PCR of roughly 6 to 12 cycles using a sample-barcoded 5' primer and a J-beta primer mix. In TCRdb, the 5' RACE reads were re-called with MiXCR into one record per CDR3 protein. The data contain fewer than 1,000,000 distinct CDR3 sequences, around 43% of them singletons. Findings and caveats of the study: No one knew whether donors had CMV, which possibly confounded expanded clonotype changes. Roughly linear age-related decline in beta diversity appeared, significant by age 40. Both higher diversity and more naive CD4+ cells marked long-lived donors when set against aged donors.

This clonotype was seen at least ten times. Its antigen is not identified. This CDR3 has 14 amino acids. CDR1 SQVTM and CDR2 ANQGSEA come from the germline V gene. J gave up 0 bases and V 6 bases, and 4 bases lay outside the gene matches. Each donor's blood draw was roughly 9.5 milliliters of peripheral blood. The sample taken for sequencing was blood. The source is a man in his 60s in good health. The chain joins TRBV29-1 to TRBJ2-1; 8 nucleotides line up with TRBD2. Written as DNA, the CDR3 is TGCAGCGTCGGTAGCGGGGCCTCCTACAATGAGCAGTTCTTC. It translates to CSVGSGASYNEQFF.